This T cell receptor (beta chain) was found in a study of blood T cell repertoires in COVID-19. Whole-study context: The samples span acute and convalescent COVID-19 from the United States, Italy and Spain. PBMCs, B-cell-depleted T cells, or T cells provided the cDNA or gDNA that made up the material.

CDR1 SGHNT and CDR2 YYREEE come from the germline V gene (reference sequence). The CDR3 sequence is 18 residues long. The junction had 18 bases not matched to a gene; V was cut back by 4 bases and J by 6 bases. Original processing methods: Amplification of reference gene primers provided the estimated nucleated cell counts. Clones were read by immunoSEQ multiplex PCR, and TCRdb kept only the in-frame ones, dropping some. That table gives V, J and clone size, and the DNA gave D and trimming. The repertoire includes 84,000 or so clones, around 90% of them detected once, and about 7% sits in the top ten.

J is TRBJ1-1 and V is TRBV5-4, with 10 bases matching TRBD1. The TCR comes from a man aged 65 to 79 with acute or convalescent COVID-19. Specimen: peripheral blood. The CDR3 loop is CASSRFGTGVGRGSEAFF. DNA for the CDR3: TGTGCCAGCAGCCGTTTTGGGACAGGGGTGGGCCGGGGCTCTGAAGCTTTCTTT.